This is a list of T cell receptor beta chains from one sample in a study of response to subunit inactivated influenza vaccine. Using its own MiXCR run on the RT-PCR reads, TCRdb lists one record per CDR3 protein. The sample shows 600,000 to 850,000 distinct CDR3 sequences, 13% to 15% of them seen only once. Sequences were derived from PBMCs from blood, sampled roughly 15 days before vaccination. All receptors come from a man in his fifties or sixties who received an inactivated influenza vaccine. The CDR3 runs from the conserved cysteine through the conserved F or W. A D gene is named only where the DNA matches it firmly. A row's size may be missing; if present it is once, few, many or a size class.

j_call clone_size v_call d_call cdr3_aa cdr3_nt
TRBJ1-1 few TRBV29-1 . CSGGGPEAFF TGCAGCGGTGGGGGGCCTGAAGCTTTCTTT
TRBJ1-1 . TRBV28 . CASSVQGSWEAFF TGTGCCAGCAGTGTCCAGGGTTCGTGGGAAGCTTTCTTT
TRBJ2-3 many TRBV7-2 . CASSFLDSTDTQYF TGTGCCAGCAGCTTTCTGGACAGCACAGATACGCAGTATTTT
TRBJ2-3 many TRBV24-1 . CATSVMGEADTQYF TGTGCCACCAGTGTGATGGGGGAGGCAGATACGCAGTATTTT
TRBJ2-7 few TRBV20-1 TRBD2 CSASTSGYEQYF TGCAGTGCTAGCACTAGCGGCTACGAGCAGTACTTC
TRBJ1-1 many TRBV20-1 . CRGSGQMNTEAFF TGCAGAGGGTCGGGACAAATGAACACTGAAGCTTTCTTT
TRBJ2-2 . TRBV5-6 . CASSLLQGPGELFF TGTGCCAGCAGCTTGCTCCAGGGTCCCGGGGAGCTGTTTTTT
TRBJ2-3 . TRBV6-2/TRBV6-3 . CASSKLMTAGTDTQYF TGTGCCAGCAGTAAACTCATGACGGCCGGCACAGATACGCAGTATTTT
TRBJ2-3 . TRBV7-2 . CASSFLAPGDTQYF TGTGCCAGCAGCTTTCTAGCCCCAGGAGATACGCAGTATTTT
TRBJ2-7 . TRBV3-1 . CASSQSSGSSYEQYF TGTGCCAGCAGCCAATCCTCCGGCAGCTCCTACGAGCAGTACTTC
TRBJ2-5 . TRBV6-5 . CASSFGSRTDQETQYF TGTGCCAGCAGTTTCGGATCCAGGACAGATCAAGAGACCCAGTACTTC
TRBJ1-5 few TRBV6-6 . CASSYLGFQPQHF TGTGCCAGCAGTTACCTAGGGTTTCAGCCCCAGCATTTT
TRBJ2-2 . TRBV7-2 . CASSLAHGGTGELSF TGTGCCAGCAGCTTAGCGCACGGGGGCACCGGGGAGCTGTCTTTT
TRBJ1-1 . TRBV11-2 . CASSGSGVEYTEAFF TGTGCCAGCAGCGGGTCAGGGGTTGAGTACACTGAAGCTTTCTTT
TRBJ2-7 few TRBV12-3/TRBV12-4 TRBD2 CASSSSGTSAYYEQYF TGTGCCAGCAGTTCGTCTGGGACTAGCGCTTACTACGAGCAGTACTTC
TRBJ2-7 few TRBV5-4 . CASSLVGRGGFQYF TGTGCCAGCAGCTTGGTAGGACGCGGCGGTTTTCAGTACTTC
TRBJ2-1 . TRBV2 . CASTDGPDNEQFF TGTGCCAGCACGGATGGCCCGGACAATGAGCAGTTCTTC
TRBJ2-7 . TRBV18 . CASSKSRSSYEQYF TGTGCCAGCTCAAAGTCACGGAGCTCCTACGAGCAGTACTTC
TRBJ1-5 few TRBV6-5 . CASSYGQFNQPQHF TGTGCCAGCAGTTACGGACAGTTTAATCAGCCCCAGCATTTT
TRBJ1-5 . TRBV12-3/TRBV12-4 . CASSLRAGVGNQPQHF TGTGCCAGCAGTTTACGGGCAGGGGTCGGAAATCAGCCCCAGCATTTT
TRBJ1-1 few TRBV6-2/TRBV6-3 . CASSYSQDSNTEAFF TGTGCCAGCAGTTACTCTCAAGACAGTAACACTGAAGCTTTCTTT
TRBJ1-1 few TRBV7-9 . CASRGMGGGTEAFF TGTGCCAGCAGGGGAATGGGAGGGGGCACTGAAGCTTTCTTT
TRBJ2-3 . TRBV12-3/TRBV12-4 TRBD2 CASRSRGVSTDTQYF TGTGCCAGCCGAAGTCGGGGGGTGAGCACAGATACGCAGTATTTT
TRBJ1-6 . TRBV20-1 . CSATPLGHHNSPLHF TGCAGTGCTACACCGTTGGGACACCATAATTCACCCCTCCACTTT
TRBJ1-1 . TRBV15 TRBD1 CATSTYRGRGNTEAFF TGTGCCACCAGCACGTACAGGGGGCGAGGGAACACTGAAGCTTTCTTT
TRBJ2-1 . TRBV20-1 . CSAARGQTSYNEQFF TGCAGTGCTGCGCGCGGACAGACCTCCTACAATGAGCAGTTCTTC
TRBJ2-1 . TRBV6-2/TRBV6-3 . CASSYFGGNEQFF TGTGCCAGCAGTTACTTCGGGGGAAATGAGCAGTTCTTC
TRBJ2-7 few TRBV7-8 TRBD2 CASSPGLAGGTFSREQYF TGTGCCAGCAGCCCCGGACTAGCGGGGGGTACCTTTAGTCGCGAGCAGTACTTC
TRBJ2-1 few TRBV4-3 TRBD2 CASSQEPRGGYNEQFF TGCGCCAGCAGCCAAGAACCGCGCGGGGGCTACAATGAGCAGTTCTTC
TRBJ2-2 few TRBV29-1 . CSVQEGANTGELFF TGCAGCGTCCAAGAGGGGGCGAACACCGGGGAGCTGTTTTTT
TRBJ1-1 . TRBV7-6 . CASSRSPGGATEAFF TGTGCCAGCAGCCGCTCGCCGGGGGGGGCCACTGAAGCTTTCTTT
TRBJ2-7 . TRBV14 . CASSQDGGANQWQYF TGTGCCAGCAGCCAAGATGGGGGAGCAAATCAGTGGCAGTACTTC
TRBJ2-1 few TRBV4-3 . CASSQVRAVGNNEQFF TGCGCCAGCAGCCAAGTCAGAGCGGTAGGAAACAATGAGCAGTTCTTC
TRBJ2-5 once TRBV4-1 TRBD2 CASTRELAGLQETQYF TGCGCCAGCACCCGAGAACTAGCGGGATTACAGGAGACCCAGTACTTC
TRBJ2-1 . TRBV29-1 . CSVEDLGGLGDEQFF TGCAGCGTTGAAGATCTAGGCGGTCTGGGCGATGAGCAGTTCTTC
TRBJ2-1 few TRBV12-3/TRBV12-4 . CASSFSNTYNEQFF TGTGCCAGCAGTTTCTCTAATACTTACAATGAGCAGTTCTTC
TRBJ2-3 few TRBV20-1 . CSASLLSTGVGTDTQYF TGCAGTGCTAGTCTCCTCTCAACGGGGGTTGGCACAGATACGCAGTATTTT
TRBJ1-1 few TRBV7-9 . CASSYPTVLNTEAFF TGTGCCAGCAGCTATCCGACAGTACTGAACACTGAAGCTTTCTTT
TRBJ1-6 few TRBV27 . CASSSQGFNSPLHF TGTGCCAGCAGTTCCCAGGGGTTCAATTCACCCCTCCACTTT
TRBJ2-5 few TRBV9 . CASSGGRGRQETQYF TGTGCCAGCAGCGGGGGCCGTGGGCGGCAAGAGACCCAGTACTTC
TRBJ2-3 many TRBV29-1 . CSVETTSTDTQYF TGCAGCGTTGAAACAACTAGCACAGATACGCAGTATTTT
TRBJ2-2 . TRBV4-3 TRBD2 CASSHRAGGHTGELFF TGCGCCAGCAGCCACAGAGCGGGAGGCCACACCGGGGAGCTGTTTTTT
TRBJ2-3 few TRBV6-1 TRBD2 CASSESSGGALTDTQYF TGTGCCAGCAGTGAATCAAGCGGGGGGGCCTTAACAGATACGCAGTATTTT
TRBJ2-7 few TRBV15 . CATSRVGGYEQYF TGTGCCACCAGCAGAGTCGGCGGCTACGAGCAGTACTTC
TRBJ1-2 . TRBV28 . CASRRPQANYGYTF TGTGCCAGCAGGAGACCCCAAGCTAACTATGGCTACACCTTC
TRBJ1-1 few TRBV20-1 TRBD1 CSANQGADTEAFF TGCAGTGCTAACCAGGGGGCGGACACTGAAGCTTTCTTT
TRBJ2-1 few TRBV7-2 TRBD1 CASSSPGTGVNEQFF TGTGCCAGCAGCTCCCCCGGGACAGGGGTGAATGAGCAGTTCTTC